The 15 T cell receptor beta chains presented below share a single source sample, sequenced in a study of blood T cells in healthy people across ages. A second PCR, run for about 7 to 11 cycles, used a sample-barcoded 5' primer plus a J-beta primer mix. TCRdb used MiXCR to reprocess the 5' RACE reads, holding one entry per CDR3 protein. The sample includes roughly 1.5 million distinct CDR3 sequences, about 45% of them seen just once. Sequencing was carried out using blood. These receptor sequences come from a woman aged 18-35 years in good health.

Of note for this clonotype: This may be a read error: a much more frequent sequence differs by one nucleotide. The V call is TRBV12-3 or TRBV12-4, the J call TRBJ1-2, with D possibly TRBD1 on 5 matching bases. The V end was cut by 11 bases, the J end by 5 bases, with 15 bases between. The CDR3 has 12 amino acids. The CDR3 region has the DNA TGTGCCGGCAACTCGGGGCTATATGGCTACACCTTC. It yields the protein CAGNSGLYGYTF.

The chain joins TRBV20-1 to TRBJ2-5, with D hard to call. In germline, CDR1 is DFQATT, CDR2 SNEGSKA (reference sequence). This CDR3 has 15 residues. V lost 5 bases, J lost 11 bases, and 27 bases lay in between. The CDR3 loop reads CSARRTSIRVYEQYF. DNA for the CDR3: TGCAGTGCTCGAAGGACGTCCATTAGAGTCTATGAGCAGTACTTC.

This clonotype was seen only a few times. The genes are TRBV29-1 and TRBJ1-1; no firm D call. Germline V gives CDR1 SQVTM, CDR2 ANQGSEA. V was shortened by 3 bases and J by 5 bases, with 7 bases between the two germline ends. The CDR3 has 11 residues. The CDR3 region is CSVEPRTEAFF. CDR3 DNA: TGCAGCGTTGAGCCAAGGACTGAAGCTTTCTTT.

This clonotype was counted a single time. This sequence joins TRBV4-3 and TRBJ1-2, with a possible D match to TRBD1 (6 bases). The CDR3 has 17 residues. The germline V gene encodes CDR1 LGHNA and CDR2 YSLEER. Trimming removed 1 base at V and 3 bases at J, with 18 bases between. This CDR3 is CASSQVTQTGSYYGYTF. CDR3 bases: TGCGCCAGCAGCCAAGTAACCCAAACAGGGTCATACTATGGCTACACCTTC.

The rearrangement links TRBV6-1 to TRBJ1-5; 7 bases align to TRBD1. Germline CDR1 reads MNHNS; CDR2 reads SASEGT. This CDR3 is 14 amino acids long. Germline trimming cut 1 base from V and 5 bases from J; bases unmatched to any gene: 2. The CDR3 here is CASSEGGQHQPQHF. The CDR3 region has the DNA TGTGCCAGCAGTGAAGGGGGACAGCATCAGCCCCAGCATTTT.

This clonotype was seen a few times. This rearrangement joins TRBV12-3 or TRBV12-4 to TRBJ1-5; 7 bases are a match to TRBD1. The CDR3 contains 14 residues. The V and J ends lost 4 bases and 7 bases, in that order; junction bases with no gene match: 7. The CDR3 spells CASSSDRLGQPQHF. In DNA, the CDR3 is TGTGCCAGCAGTTCGGACAGGCTGGGACAGCCCCAGCATTTT.

This clonotype came up many times. One end of the junction does not line up with germline, which may come from a read error. V usage is TRBV3-1 and J usage is TRBJ2-3; D not resolved. The V gene's germline CDR1 is LGHDT and CDR2 YNNKEL (reference sequence). The CDR3 is 14 residues long. The CDR3 sequence: CASSQVGSTDTQYF. The CDR3 DNA reads as TGCGCCAGCAGCCAAGTTGGGAGCACAGATACGCAGTATTTT.

This clonotype came up a few times. The chain uses TRBV5-1 and TRBJ2-2, with a possible D match to TRBD2 (5 bases). From germline, CDR1 is SGHRS and CDR2 YFSETQ. Trimming removed 0 bases at V and 3 bases at J, with 9 bases between. The CDR3 runs to 15 residues. The CDR3 here is CASSLDGRDTGELFF. The CDR3 DNA reads as TGCGCCAGCAGCTTGGATGGGAGAGACACCGGGGAGCTGTTTTTT. Full variable domain (rest looked up from reference TRBV5-1 and TRBJ2-2): KAGVTQTPRYLIKTRGQQVTLSCSPISGHRSVSWYQQTPGQGLQFLFEYFSETQRNKGNFPGRFSGRQFSNSRSEMNVSTLELGDSALYLCASSLDGRDTGELFFGEGSRLTVL.

The chain carries TRBV6-6 and TRBJ1-5; D gene uncertain. The V gene lost 9 bases and the J gene lost 0 bases, with 18 bases spanning the gap. This CDR3 region has 16 residues. CDR1 and CDR2 (germline): MNHNY, SVGAGI (reference sequence). The CDR3 here is CASGEDHTNSNQPQHF. CDR3 DNA sequence: TGTGCCAGTGGGGAGGACCACACAAATAGCAATCAGCCCCAGCATTTT.

V gene TRBV6-1 combines with J gene TRBJ1-5; D might be TRBD1 (5 bases). Germline loops: CDR1 MNHNS, CDR2 SASEGT. CDR3 size: 15 residues. The V end lost 3 bases, the J end lost 7 bases, and 16 bases lay between the germline ends. CDR3 region: CASSDAGTFGQPQHF. The CDR3 region has the DNA TGTGCCAGCAGTGATGCAGGGACGTTTGGACAGCCCCAGCATTTT.

This rearrangement joins TRBV7-9 to TRBJ2-1, with unresolved D. The last part of the DNA fits TRBJ2-7 better; the J call may be wrong. From germline, CDR1 is SEHNR and CDR2 FQNEAQ (reference sequence). The length of the CDR3 is 16 residues. This chain's CDR3 is CASSLAFSGEYNEQYF. The CDR3 DNA reads as TGTGCCAGCAGCTTAGCCTTTAGTGGGGAATACAATGAGCAGTACTTC.

The chain recombines TRBV6-4 with TRBJ2-7; D unclear. Germline CDR1 reads MRHNA; CDR2 reads SNTAGT. V lost 3 bases and J lost 7, with 13 bases in between. CDR3 length: 13 residues. CDR3 coding DNA: TGTGCCAGCAGTGAGGGTTTCACCCATGAGCAGTACTTC. Protein sequence: CASSEGFTHEQYF.

The chain recombines TRBV3-1 with TRBJ2-5; 9 bases are a match to TRBD1. The CDR3 extends over 16 amino acids. Germline CDR1 is LGHDT and CDR2 is YNNKEL (reference sequence). Germline trimming cut 3 bases from V and 4 bases from J; bases unmatched to any gene: 9. CDR3 nucleotide sequence: TGTGCCAGCAGCCAGGGGACAGGGAGTCCTCCAGAGACCCAGTACTTC. Its translation is CASSQGTGSPPETQYF.

The J gene is TRBJ1-2, the V gene TRBV25-1, with unresolved D. CDR3 size: 12 residues. Germline V CDR1 and CDR2: MGHDK, SYGVNS. Trimming removed 10 bases at V and 4 bases at J, with 13 bases between. The CDR3 loop reads CATSDRFYGYTF. The CDR3 DNA reads TGTGCCACCTCTGACCGATTCTATGGCTACACCTTC.

V gene TRBV11-2 combines with J gene TRBJ1-1; the D gene is possibly TRBD1 (6 bases). In germline, CDR1 is SGHAT, CDR2 FQNNGV. This CDR3 is 15 amino acids long. The V gene lost 4 bases and the J gene lost 2 bases, with 14 bases spanning the gap. In DNA form, the CDR3 reads TGTGCCAGCAGCTCCGAGGGACAAGTCAACACTGAAGCTTTCTTT. Protein product: CASSSEGQVNTEAFF.